This T cell receptor beta chain was documented in a study of blood T cell repertoires in COVID-19. The overall study: Italy, Spain and the United States were the sources of the convalescent and acute COVID-19 samples. PBMCs, B-cell-depleted T cells, or T cells provided the cDNA or gDNA that made up the material.

Per the original data handling: Estimation of nucleated cell counts relied on the amplification of reference gene primers. Produced via immunoSEQ multiplex PCR; TCRdb's table is partial and in-frame only. V and J calls and clone size follow that table, whereas D and trimming were derived from the DNA. The sample includes about 440,000 clones, 88% of them seen just once. Germline assignment: CDR1 SGHVS and CDR2 FQNEAQ. The CDR3 length is 14 residues. The J segment lost 1 base and the V segment lost 2 bases, leaving 1 base of the junction unmatched. Enrollment of patients from Seattle took place during active infection, with longitudinal follow-up.

The sample was peripheral blood. V and J are TRBV7-8 and TRBJ1-1; 7 nucleotides line up with TRBD1. This receptor was taken from a woman aged 45 to 65 with COVID-19, enrolled during active disease. The DNA for the CDR3 is TGTGCCAGCAGCTTAAACAGGGGGAACACTGAAGCTTTCTTT. It translates to CASSLNRGNTEAFF.